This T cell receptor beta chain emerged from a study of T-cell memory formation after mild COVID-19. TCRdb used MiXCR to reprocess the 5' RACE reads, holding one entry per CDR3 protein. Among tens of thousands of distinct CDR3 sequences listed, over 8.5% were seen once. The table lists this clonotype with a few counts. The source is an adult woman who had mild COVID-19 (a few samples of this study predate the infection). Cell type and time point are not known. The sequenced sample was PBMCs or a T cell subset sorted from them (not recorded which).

CDR3 residues: CASSREGAGNEQFF. The CDR3 nucleotides read TGTGCCAGCAGCCGGGAGGGGGCCGGAAATGAGCAGTTCTTC. This chain links TRBV5-4 with TRBJ2-1; D perhaps matches TRBD2 (8 bases). The ends were cut back, 4 bases at V and 7 bases at J, with 15 bases in the middle. In germline, CDR1 is SGHNT, CDR2 YYREEE (reference sequence). CDR3 size: 14 residues.